These 28 T cell receptor beta chains were all obtained from the same sample, sequenced in a study of CD8 T cells in ankylosing spondylitis. MiXCR, run by TCRdb on the 5' RACE reads, gives a single entry per CDR3 protein. The sample lists about 220,000 distinct CDR3 sequences, roughly 25% occurring once. The sequenced material came from blood, either unsorted or a sorted T cell fraction (not recorded which). The receptors derive from a male donor with ankylosing spondylitis or in good health (not recorded which).

This clonotype appeared a few times. The chain is built from TRBV25-1 and TRBJ2-7; D possibly corresponds to TRBD1 (5 bases). Germline values: CDR1 MGHDK, CDR2 SYGVNS. Between the trimmed V and J ends, which lost 2 bases and 3 bases, there was a span of 17 bases. This CDR3 spans 16 amino acids. CDR3 region: CASSENSRGPRYEQYF. The CDR3 nucleotides are TGTGCCAGCAGTGAAAATTCAAGGGGTCCGCGCTACGAGCAGTACTTC.

This clonotype came up a few times. V usage is TRBV20-1 and J usage is TRBJ2-1, with D possibly TRBD1 on 5 matching bases. The germline V and J ends were trimmed by 1 base and 6 bases, with 22 bases remaining between them. The CDR3 is 17 amino acids. Per the germline V gene, CDR1 is DFQATT and CDR2 is SNEGSKA (reference sequence). The CDR3: CSARVVSNQNRINEQFF. Written as DNA, the CDR3 is TGCAGTGCTAGAGTGGTGAGCAACCAGAACAGGATCAATGAGCAGTTCTTC.

This clonotype was detected many times. The chain combines TRBV20-1 with TRBJ2-3; D is possibly TRBD2 (5 bases). CDR1 and CDR2 from the germline V gene are DFQATT and SNEGSKA (reference sequence). V was trimmed by 6 bases and J by 3 bases, leaving 13 bases between them. The CDR3 extends over 13 amino acids. The CDR3 nucleotides are TGCAGTGCAAAACCGGGAAAGACAGATACGCAGTATTTT. Translated: CSAKPGKTDTQYF.

This clonotype was recorded many times. The J gene is TRBJ2-5, the V gene TRBV29-1, with 8 positions matching TRBD2. There are 13 residues in the CDR3. Germline loops: CDR1 SQVTM, CDR2 ANQGSEA. The V and J ends lost 6 bases and 5 bases, in that order; junction bases with no gene match: 8. Here the CDR3 DNA reads TGCAGCGTCCCGGGAGGGGTAGGCGAGACCCAGTACTTC. This sequence encodes CSVPGGVGETQYF.

This clonotype was recorded many times. The rearrangement joins TRBV5-4 to TRBJ2-1; the match to TRBD2 covers 9 bases. Trimming took 0 bases from V and 9 from J; bases not matched to a gene: 10. The length of the CDR3 is 16 residues. The V gene's germline CDR1 is SGHNT and CDR2 YYREEE (reference sequence). CDR3: CASSLGAAGGQGEQFF. CDR3 DNA: TGTGCCAGCAGCTTGGGTGCGGCGGGAGGGCAGGGTGAGCAGTTCTTC.

The genes are TRBV29-1 and TRBJ1-6; TRBD1 might be the D (5 bases). Trimming shortened V by 8 bases and J by 7 bases, and 15 bases separated the two germline ends. This CDR3 contains 13 residues. Germline V gives CDR1 SQVTM, CDR2 ANQGSEA. CDR3 bases: TGCAGCCATAGGGACGGGAAAAATTCACCCCTCCACTTT. Translating it yields CSHRDGKNSPLHF. The full variable domain, with the rest looked up from reference TRBV29-1 and TRBJ1-6, is SAVISQKPSRDICQRGTSLTIQCQVDSQVTMMFWYRQQPGQSLTLIATANQGSEATYESGFVIDKFPISRPNLTFSTLTVSNMSPEDSSIYLCSHRDGKNSPLHFGNGTRLTVT.

This clonotype was found once. J is TRBJ2-7 and V is TRBV6-2 or TRBV6-3, with a weak D call TRBD2 (5 bases). This CDR3 spans 13 amino acids. Germline V gives CDR1 MNHEY, CDR2 SVGEGT. The germline V and J ends were trimmed by 2 bases and 9 bases, with 14 bases remaining between them. The CDR3 loop reads CASSYELGEWQYF. The CDR3 region has the DNA TGTGCCAGCAGTTACGAACTAGGCGAGTGGCAGTACTTC.

Note on this clonotype: This may come from a read error, since a much larger clone is one base off. The chain combines TRBV6-1 with TRBJ1-2, with D maybe TRBD1 (6 bases). CDR1 and CDR2 from the germline V gene are MNHNS and SASEGT. The CDR3 spans 19 residues. This chain's CDR3 is CASSEKGEGWTARNYGYSF. CDR3 nucleotides: TGTGCCAGCAGTGAAAAGGGTGAGGGCTGGACAGCCCGAAACTATGGCTACTCCTTC.

CDR3 amino acids: CASSQEGTSGYNEQFF. CDR3 in DNA: TGCGCCAGCAGCCAGGAGGGGACTAGCGGCTACAATGAGCAGTTCTTC. This rearrangement joins TRBV4-1 to TRBJ2-1; 11 positions match TRBD2. From germline, CDR1 is MGHRA and CDR2 YSYEKL. J lost 3 bases, V lost 3 bases, and 4 bases had no gene match. The CDR3 contains 16 residues.

This clonotype was seen many times. The V gene is TRBV12-3 or TRBV12-4, the J gene TRBJ1-6; D not certain. Between the trimmed V and J ends, which lost 5 bases and 9 bases, there was a span of 23 bases. The CDR3 is 17 residues long. The CDR3 region has the DNA TGTGCCAGCAGTCAATGCCCGAAGCCCCCGATCTGTTCACCCCTCCACTTT. This gives the protein CASSQCPKPPICSPLHF.

This clonotype showed up many times. The J gene is TRBJ2-1, the V gene TRBV10-3, with 9 bases lining up with TRBD2. The ends lost 1 base at V and 3 bases at J; junction bases unmatched: 4. Germline V gene lookup returns CDR1 ENHRY and CDR2 SYGVKD. This CDR3 contains 16 residues. CDR3 DNA sequence: TGTGCCATCAGTGAGTGGGCTAGCGGGGACTACAATGAGCAGTTCTTC. Encoded protein: CAISEWASGDYNEQFF.

V usage is TRBV29-1 and J usage is TRBJ1-1; maybe TRBD1 (5 bases). Germline CDR1 is SQVTM and CDR2 is ANQGSEA. There are 13 residues in the CDR3. V lost 1 base to trimming and J lost 5 bases, with 11 bases between them. The CDR3 DNA is TGCAGCGTTGAAGTCCGGGGGGGGACTGAAGCTTTCTTT. This sequence encodes CSVEVRGGTEAFF.

This chain connects TRBV29-1 to TRBJ2-2; 7 nucleotides align to TRBD1. The CDR3 contains 14 residues. The trim removed 7 bases at V and 1 base at J, leaving 6 bases unmatched. The germline CDR1 and CDR2 sequences are SQVTM and ANQGSEA. For the CDR3, the DNA is TGCAGCGCCGAGGGACAGAAGAACACCGGGGAGCTGTTTTTT. This codes for CSAEGQKNTGELFF.

The V gene is TRBV18, the J gene TRBJ2-1; 9 positions agree with TRBD1. Germline lookup yields CDR1 KGHSH and CDR2 LQKENI. The CDR3 length is 15 residues. V was pared by 6 bases and J by 8 bases, with 11 bases of the junction left unmatched. The CDR3 nucleotides are TGTGCCAGCTCCCACCGTAGGGACAGGGTAGATGAGCAGTTCTTC. Its protein product is CASSHRRDRVDEQFF. The variable domain in full, with the rest retrieved from reference TRBV18 and TRBJ2-1, is NAGVMQNPRHLVRRRGQEARLRCSPMKGHSHVYWYRQLPEEGLKFMVYLQKENIIDESGMPKERFSAEFPKEGPSILRIQQVVRGDSAAYFCASSHRRDRVDEQFFGPGTRLTVL.

This clonotype came up a few times. This rearrangement joins TRBV6-5 to TRBJ1-3; D call uncertain. This CDR3 comprises 15 residues. V lost 3 bases and J lost 0, with 9 bases in between. Germline V lookup: CDR1 MNHEY, CDR2 SVGAGI. The CDR3 loop is CASSYQTSSGNTIYF. CDR3 DNA: TGTGCCAGCAGTTATCAGACAAGCTCTGGAAACACCATATATTTT.

This chain connects TRBV15 to TRBJ1-5; TRBD1 is a possible D gene (5 bases). Trimming removed 2 bases from V and 6 bases from J, with 11 bases in between. This CDR3 has 14 amino acids. In germline, CDR1 is LNHNV, CDR2 YYDKDF (reference sequence). CDR3 nucleotides: TGTGCCACCAGCAGACGAGGGGTTCGTCAGCCCCAGCATTTT. This encodes CATSRRGVRQPQHF.

This clonotype has a count of ten or more. The chain joins TRBV5-1 to TRBJ2-3, with a tentative D call TRBD1 (6 bases). Germline CDR1 and CDR2: SGHRS and YFSETQ. V dropped 3 bases and J dropped 2 bases, with 10 bases sitting between them. The CDR3 has 14 residues. The CDR3 DNA is TGCGCCAGCAGCTCCGACAGGCTCACAGATACGCAGTATTTT. Translating gives CASSSDRLTDTQYF.

This clonotype was recorded many times. The V gene is TRBV10-3, the J gene TRBJ2-5; the D is unclear. Germline CDR1 is ENHRY and CDR2 is SYGVKD. V lost 3 bases and J lost 6, with 17 bases in between. The CDR3 runs 15 residues. CDR3 sequence: CAISDLKADLKTQYF. CDR3 sequence (DNA): TGTGCCATCAGTGACTTAAAGGCGGATTTAAAGACCCAGTACTTC.

This chain connects TRBV6-2 or TRBV6-3 to TRBJ2-2; possibly TRBD2 for D (5 bases). V gave up 4 bases and J gave up 5 bases, with 11 bases separating them. Looked up from germline, CDR1 is MNHEY and CDR2 is SVGEGT. The CDR3 covers 14 residues. CDR3: CASSWLAGTGELFF. In nucleotides, the CDR3 is TGTGCCAGCAGTTGGCTAGCCGGGACCGGGGAGCTGTTTTTT.

This clonotype appeared many times. The rearrangement uses TRBV4-2 and TRBJ2-4, with 9 bases aligning to TRBD2. Germline V gives CDR1 LGHNA, CDR2 YNFKEQ. This CDR3 comprises 13 residues. V lost 4 bases and J lost 16; bases outside the gene matches: 11. CDR3 sequence (DNA): TGTGCCAGCAGCCCAAATATGAGGGGACTAGCTTACTTC. This codes for CASSPNMRGLAYF.

This sequence joins TRBV2 and TRBJ2-3, with 7 bases identical to TRBD2. CDR3 length equals 13 residues. Germline V gives CDR1 SNHLY, CDR2 FYNNEI. Trimming took 11 bases from V and 6 from J; bases not matched to a gene: 11. CDR3 loop: CAATSAPTDTQYF. In nucleotides, the CDR3 is TGTGCCGCAACTAGCGCCCCAACCGATACGCAGTATTTT.

As concerns this clonotype: With a much larger clone just one base away, this may be a read error. V and J are TRBV27 and TRBJ1-5; D perhaps matches TRBD1 (5 bases). Germline assignment: CDR1 MNHEY and CDR2 SMNVEV (reference sequence). The CDR3 spans 18 residues. Trimming removed 3 bases at V and 4 bases at J, with 22 bases between. The CDR3 spells CASSFQGPNSQTNQPQHF. CDR3 DNA sequence: TGTGCCAGCAGTTTTCAGGGCCCCAACTCTCAAACAAATCAGCCCCAGCATTTT.

The V call is TRBV6-1, the J call TRBJ2-6; TRBD1 matches 8 bases. V was clipped by 6 bases and J by 5 bases; unmatched bases: 6. Per germline, CDR1 MNHNS and CDR2 SASEGT. The CDR3 is 15 residues long. The CDR3 is CASRQGGLRANVLTF. The DNA for the CDR3 is TGTGCCAGCAGACAGGGGGGCCTGAGGGCCAACGTCCTGACTTTC.

Ten or more counts support this clonotype. The chain is built from TRBV12-3 or TRBV12-4 and TRBJ1-6; 8 bases line up with TRBD1. The CDR3 contains 14 residues. Trimming removed 1 base from V and 9 bases from J; junction bases left unmatched: 2. Here the CDR3 DNA reads TGTGCCAGCAGTTTAGGGCAGGGGGCTTCACCCCTCCACTTT. Amino acids: CASSLGQGASPLHF.

The sample holds many counts of this clonotype. This chain joins TRBV9 and TRBJ2-6; no firm D call. This CDR3 spans 14 amino acids. Germline assignment: CDR1 SGDLS and CDR2 YYNGEE. Trimming took 3 bases from V and 0 from J, leaving 4 bases between them. Here the CDR3 DNA reads TGTGCCAGCAGCGCGTACTCTGGGGCCAACGTCCTGACTTTC. It specifies CASSAYSGANVLTF.

CDR3 DNA: TGCGCCAGCAGCCGAGGGGGAACAGGGACGAAAGATACGCAGTATTTT. Residues: CASSRGGTGTKDTQYF. This chain uses TRBV4-3 with TRBJ2-3; D might be TRBD1 (6 bases). Trimming took off 4 bases at V and 5 bases at J, with 19 bases between the two ends. This CDR3 comprises 16 residues. Germline CDR1 LGHNA, CDR2 YSLEER.

In this sample, this clonotype turned up a few times. The chain recombines TRBV5-6 with TRBJ2-1; D is undetermined. Germline CDR1 reads SGHDT; CDR2 reads YYEEEE. The CDR3 covers 11 residues. The V end was cut by 5 bases, the J end by 10 bases, with 10 bases between. For the CDR3, the DNA is TGTGCCAGCAGTTTCCTGGGCGAGCAGTTCTTC. It translates to CASSFLGEQFF.

The chain is built from TRBV29-1 and TRBJ2-3; 11 nucleotides line up with TRBD2. Trimming took 1 base from V and 5 from J; bases not matched to a gene: 5. The germline V gene has CDR1 SQVTM and CDR2 ANQGSEA. This CDR3 is 15 amino acids long. The chain's CDR3 is CSVEGLAGGLDTQYF. CDR3 sequence (DNA): TGCAGCGTTGAAGGGCTAGCGGGAGGATTAGATACGCAGTATTTT.